This T cell receptor (beta chain) was observed in a study of T cells after posttransplantation cyclophosphamide. Overall study findings and caveats: After PTCy, TRB diversity resembled that of CNI/methotrexate controls. Donor CD8+ memory clones often dominated recipient blood repertoires at later times. TRB overlap between skin or GI tissue T cells and blood was limited.

Trimming removed 0 bases at V and 3 bases at J, with 18 bases between. Germline CDR1 reads SGHVS; CDR2 reads FQNEAQ. The CDR3 runs to 18 residues. Details on this clone: What it binds is unknown.

Treatment was busulfan-fludarabine conditioning, a marrow graft, and cyclophosphamide on days +3 and +4. Sequenced by immunoSEQ multiplex PCR; TCRdb stores in-frame clones only, minus some. This table has around 17,000 clones, roughly 93% appearing once. This specimen was CD4+ T cells sorted from blood, taken after allogeneic stem cell transplant with posttransplant cyclophosphamide. This TCR was recovered from a male patient aged 55 to 69 who received an allogeneic stem cell transplant from a related donor and was CMV-positive. Some T cells may be provided by the graft donor. The chain couples TRBV7-8 to TRBJ1-3, with D unclear. CDR3 region: CASSLALSGIRSGNTIYF. The CDR3 region has the DNA TGTGCCAGCAGCTTAGCCCTGTCCGGGATTCGAAGTGGAAACACCATATATTTT.